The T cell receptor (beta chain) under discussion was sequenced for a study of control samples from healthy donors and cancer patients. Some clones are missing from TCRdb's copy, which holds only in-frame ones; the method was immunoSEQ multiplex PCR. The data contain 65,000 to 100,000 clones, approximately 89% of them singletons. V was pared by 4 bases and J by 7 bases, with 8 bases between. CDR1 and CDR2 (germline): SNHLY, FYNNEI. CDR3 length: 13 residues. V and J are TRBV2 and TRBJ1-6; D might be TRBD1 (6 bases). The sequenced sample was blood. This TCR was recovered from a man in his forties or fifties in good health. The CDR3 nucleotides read TGTGCCAGCAGTGTAGGGGGGAATTCACCCCTCCACTTT. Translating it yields CASSVGGNSPLHF. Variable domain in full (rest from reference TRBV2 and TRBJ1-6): EPEVTQTPSHQVTQMGQEVILRCVPISNHLYFYWYRQILGQKVEFLVSFYNNEISEKSEIFDDQFSVERPDGSNFTLKIRSTKLEDSAMYFCASSVGGNSPLHFGNGTRLTVT.